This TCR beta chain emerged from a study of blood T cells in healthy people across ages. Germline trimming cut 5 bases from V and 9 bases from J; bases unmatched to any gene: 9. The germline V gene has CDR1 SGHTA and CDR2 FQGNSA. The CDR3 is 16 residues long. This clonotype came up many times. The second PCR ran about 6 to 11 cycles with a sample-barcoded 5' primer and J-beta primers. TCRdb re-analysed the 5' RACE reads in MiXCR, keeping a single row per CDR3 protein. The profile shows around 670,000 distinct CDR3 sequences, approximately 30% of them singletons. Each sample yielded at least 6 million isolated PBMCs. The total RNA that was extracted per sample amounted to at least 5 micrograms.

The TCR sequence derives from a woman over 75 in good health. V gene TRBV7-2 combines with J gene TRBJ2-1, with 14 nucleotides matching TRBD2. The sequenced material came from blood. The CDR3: CASSVETSGGAFEQFF. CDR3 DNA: TGTGCCAGCAGCGTGGAGACTAGCGGGGGGGCCTTTGAGCAGTTCTTC.